Listed below are T cell receptor beta chains from one sample, sequenced in a study of cytomegalovirus exposure and HLA in healthy donors. The assay was immunoSEQ multiplex PCR, and TCRdb's table has in-frame clones only and misses some. Among about 98,000 clones, roughly two thirds were seen once, and the ten largest hold less than 1.5%. The material sequenced was PBMCs. These receptor sequences come from a female donor in good health and CMV-seronegative. CDR3s include the opening cysteine and the closing phenylalanine or tryptophan. D genes are given only for firm matches. Expanded clones get a size class; other rows say once, few or many, or leave the size out.

clone size	D gene	V gene	J gene	CDR3 DNA	CDR3 protein
NA	TRBD1	TRBV6-1	TRBJ2-7	TGTGCCAGCAGTGACCCCGGGACAGGCTACGAGCAGTACTTC	CASSDPGTGYEQYF
NA	TRBD1	TRBV11-3	TRBJ1-1	TGTGCCAGCAGCTTGGGGACAGGGGAGTGGGGCACTGAAGCTTTCTTT	CASSLGTGEWGTEAFF
NA	TRBD2	TRBV25-1	TRBJ2-5	TGTGCCAGCAGTGCTAGCGGGGGGGCCCAGGAGACCCAGTACTTC	CASSASGGAQETQYF
NA	NA	TRBV7-9	TRBJ1-1	TGTGCCAGCAGTCTCGACACTGAAGCTTTCTTT	CASSLDTEAFF
NA	NA	TRBV30	TRBJ1-2	TGTGCCTGGAGTCAAGGGGGTGGCTACACCTTC	CAWSQGGGYTF
NA	TRBD1	TRBV6-1	TRBJ1-5	TGTGCCAGCAGGGGCGTACAGGGGAGCAATCAGCCCCAGCATTTT	CASRGVQGSNQPQHF
NA	TRBD1	TRBV5-8	TRBJ1-3	TGTGCCAGCAGGAGACAGGGGGGGTCTGGAAACACCATATATTTT	CASRRQGGSGNTIYF
NA	TRBD1	TRBV10-3	TRBJ1-2	TGTGCCATCAGCGCCGGGACAGGGGGTTGGGGCTACACCTTC	CAISAGTGGWGYTF
few	TRBD1	TRBV19	TRBJ2-6	TGTGCCAGCAAGTTAACCGGGACAGGGTTTTCTGGGGCCAACGTCCTGACTTTC	CASKLTGTGFSGANVLTF
few	NA	TRBV2	TRBJ1-2	TGTGCCAGCAGAGAGACATTTATCCCCCTTAGTGGCTACACCTTC	CASRETFIPLSGYTF
once	NA	TRBV9	TRBJ2-3	TGTGCCAGCAGCGTAGCGGGAGCGGGCCGCACAGATACGCAGTATTTT	CASSVAGAGRTDTQYF
NA	NA	TRBV6-5	TRBJ1-2	TGTGCCAGCAGTTACCCGACGACAGGCTATGGCTACACCTTC	CASSYPTTGYGYTF
NA	NA	TRBV19	TRBJ2-2	TGTGCCAGTAGTATAGACTTCCTAGCCGGGGAGCTGTTTTTT	CASSIDFLAGELFF
NA	TRBD1	TRBV7-9	TRBJ1-5	TGTGCCAGCAGCATAGGACAGGGTGGGAATCAGCCCCAGCATTTT	CASSIGQGGNQPQHF
NA	NA	TRBV11-3	TRBJ1-2	TGTGCCAGCAGCTTAGATCCCTGGCGGATAGTCTTC	CASSLDPWRIVF
NA	TRBD1	TRBV6-5	TRBJ2-7	TGTGCCAGCAGTTCCGACAGGGGGTACGAGCAGTACTTC	CASSSDRGYEQYF
NA	TRBD2	TRBV11-2	TRBJ2-5	TGTGCCAGCAGCTTCGGGACTAGCAACGAAGAGACCCAGTACTTC	CASSFGTSNEETQYF
NA	NA	TRBV15	TRBJ1-3	TGTGCCACCAGCAGAGCTCGGACGAGCGGTCACACCATATATTTT	CATSRARTSGHTIYF
once	NA	TRBV25-1	TRBJ2-3	TGTGCCAGCAGTGAAGCGGGAAGGCAGTATTTT	CASSEAGRQYF
NA	TRBD1	TRBV6-5	TRBJ2-7	TGTGCCAGCAGCGACAGGGGTTTCTACGAGCAGTACTTC	CASSDRGFYEQYF
NA	TRBD1	TRBV7-8	TRBJ1-6	TGTGCCAGCAGCTTGCCGGGACAGGGAGGATCACCCCTCCACTTT	CASSLPGQGGSPLHF
NA	TRBD1	TRBV6-4	TRBJ1-1	TGTGCCAGCAGTGACTCTAGACAGGGGTTCCGGACAGGGAGAGGTGCTAGCACTGAAGCTTTCTTT	CASSDSRQGFRTGRGASTEAFF
NA	NA	TRBV18	TRBJ2-2	TGTGCCAGCTCCGGGACAACGAACACCGGGGAGCTGTTTTTT	CASSGTTNTGELFF
NA	NA	TRBV4-1	TRBJ2-7	TGCGCCAGCAGCCAAGTTCAGGACTACGAGCAGTACTTC	CASSQVQDYEQYF
NA	NA	TRBV28	TRBJ2-7	TGTGCCAGCAGTGGCGCGGGGGCAGTATCCTACGAGCAGTACTTC	CASSGAGAVSYEQYF
NA	NA	TRBV27	TRBJ1-1	TGTGCCAGCAGTTTACGGACACCAGGAACCACTGAAGCTTTCTTT	CASSLRTPGTTEAFF
NA	TRBD2	TRBV28	TRBJ2-5	TGTGCCAGCAGACTAGCGGGAGCTGGAGCAGAGACCCAGTACTTC	CASRLAGAGAETQYF
NA	TRBD2	TRBV11-3	TRBJ2-7	TGTGCCAGCAGCTTAAGAACTAGCGGGAGGGCCCCTCTCTACGAGCAGTACTTC	CASSLRTSGRAPLYEQYF
NA	TRBD1	TRBV5-4	TRBJ2-3	TGTGCCAGCAGCCGGGACAGGGAAAATACGCAGTATTTT	CASSRDRENTQYF
NA	TRBD1	TRBV6-5	TRBJ1-3	TGTGCCAGCAGAGATTCAGGGGGAGCGGGAAACACCATATATTTT	CASRDSGGAGNTIYF
NA	TRBD2	TRBV10-3	TRBJ2-1	TGTGCCATCAGTGGGACTAGCGGGAGATCCGGGGGTGAGCAGTTCTTC	CAISGTSGRSGGEQFF
NA	NA	TRBV30	TRBJ1-2	TGTGCCTGGAGCGGGGGAACAGCTGGTATAGCCTATGGCTACACCTTC	CAWSGGTAGIAYGYTF
NA	TRBD1	TRBV27	TRBJ2-2	TGTGCCAGCCGGGACAGGGCCCCCGGGGAGCTGTTTTTT	CASRDRAPGELFF
NA	TRBD2	TRBV28	TRBJ2-1	TGTGCCCACGGACTAGCGGATTACAATGAGCAGTTCTTC	CAHGLADYNEQFF
few	NA	TRBV10-1	TRBJ1-4	TGCGCCAGCAGTGAGGAAAGGGAGGGCACTAATGAAAAACTGTTTTTT	CASSEEREGTNEKLFF
NA	TRBD2	TRBV4-1	TRBJ2-1	TGCGCCAGCAGCCCAACTAGCGGGAGGTACAATGAGCAGTTCTTC	CASSPTSGRYNEQFF
few	NA	TRBV27	TRBJ1-6	TGTGCCAGCAGTTTTCTAGGGAGCTCCTATAATTCACCCCTCCACTTT	CASSFLGSSYNSPLHF